This is a list of T cell receptor beta chains from one sample in a study of shared clonotypes between healthy human individuals. Measured with immunoSEQ multiplex PCR; TCRdb has only the in-frame clones, and not every one. The sample has some 680,000 clones; around 78% are singletons. The sequenced sample consisted of memory CD4+ T cells sorted from blood. The receptors were gathered from a woman aged 30 to 39 in good health. Each CDR3 is given with its conserved first and last residue. The D gene is left open where the match is weak. Clone size is stated in some rows and not others, as once, few, many or a class when expanded.

DNA: TGTGCCAGCAGCCGACAGGGTCACGAGCAGTACTTC; CDR3: CASSRQGHEQYF; D: TRBD1; size: NA; V: TRBV11-2; J: TRBJ2-7
DNA: TGCGCCAGCAGCCAGGGCGGGACACTCAGTTGGTATGGCTACACCTTC; CDR3: CASSQGGTLSWYGYTF; D: NA; size: NA; V: TRBV4-1; J: TRBJ1-2
DNA: TGTGCCAGCAGCCGCGAGGCGGGGGAAGTGCAGCCCCAGCATTTT; CDR3: CASSREAGEVQPQHF; D: NA; size: NA; V: TRBV4-2; J: TRBJ1-5
DNA: TGTGCCAGCAGCCTAGCGGGATGGTCCTACGAGCAGTACTTC; CDR3: CASSLAGWSYEQYF; D: TRBD2; size: NA; V: TRBV28; J: TRBJ2-7
DNA: TGCGCCAGCAGCTTGGAAGGGGGCACTGAAGCTTTCTTT; CDR3: CASSLEGGTEAFF; D: NA; size: once; V: TRBV5-1; J: TRBJ1-1
DNA: TGTGCCAGCAGCAAAAGCGGGGCACTCAGCACAGATACGCAGTATTTT; CDR3: CASSKSGALSTDTQYF; D: TRBD2; size: NA; V: TRBV7-7; J: TRBJ2-3
DNA: TGTGCCAGCACCCGGGGGACTAAAGGGCAGTACTTC; CDR3: CASTRGTKGQYF; D: TRBD2; size: NA; V: TRBV28; J: TRBJ2-7
DNA: TGCGCCAGCAGCCGCCTCCCCGGGACACCTAACTATGGCTACACCTTC; CDR3: CASSRLPGTPNYGYTF; D: NA; size: NA; V: TRBV4-1; J: TRBJ1-2
DNA: TGTGCCAGCTCACCCGACAGGGGGCAAGATACGCAGTATTTT; CDR3: CASSPDRGQDTQYF; D: TRBD1; size: NA; V: TRBV18; J: TRBJ2-3
DNA: TGTGCCAGCGACTCTAGCGGGAGGAGCAACGAGCAGTACTTC; CDR3: CASDSSGRSNEQYF; D: TRBD2; size: few; V: TRBV2; J: TRBJ2-7
DNA: TGTGCCAGCAGCTTAAGCCTTGGTAGTAATGAAAAACTGTTTTTT; CDR3: CASSLSLGSNEKLFF; D: NA; size: NA; V: TRBV7-2; J: TRBJ1-4
DNA: TGCGCCAGCAGCCCAGGACAGGGGAAGTACAATGAGCAGTTCTTC; CDR3: CASSPGQGKYNEQFF; D: TRBD1; size: NA; V: TRBV5-1; J: TRBJ2-1
DNA: TGTGCCAGCAGCAAAACCGACAGGACGAACACTGAAGCTTTCTTT; CDR3: CASSKTDRTNTEAFF; D: NA; size: NA; V: TRBV5-4; J: TRBJ1-1
DNA: TGTGCCAGCAGAGAGTACGATCAGCCCCAGCATTTT; CDR3: CASREYDQPQHF; D: NA; size: once; V: TRBV6-1; J: TRBJ1-5
DNA: TGTGCCAGCAGCGATCAGGCGGCCAGGCGGGGGACTAGTGGCTACACCTTC; CDR3: CASSDQAARRGTSGYTF; D: NA; size: NA; V: TRBV7-9; J: TRBJ1-2
DNA: TGCGCCAGCAGCCCCACGAGCGGGAGTCTCACAGATACGCAGTATTTT; CDR3: CASSPTSGSLTDTQYF; D: TRBD2; size: NA; V: TRBV4-1; J: TRBJ2-3
DNA: TGTGCCAGCAGCTCAAATAGCGGGCGGACCCTCACCGGGGAGCTGTTTTTT; CDR3: CASSSNSGRTLTGELFF; D: TRBD2; size: NA; V: TRBV7-9; J: TRBJ2-2
DNA: TGTGCCAGCAGTTTATCCCTCTGGAGGGACAACTACGAGCAGTACTTC; CDR3: CASSLSLWRDNYEQYF; D: NA; size: NA; V: TRBV28; J: TRBJ2-7
DNA: TGTGCCAGCTCACCATCTAGCGGGAGGGCCGGGAATGAGCAGTTCTTC; CDR3: CASSPSSGRAGNEQFF; D: TRBD2; size: NA; V: TRBV18; J: TRBJ2-1
DNA: TGTGCCAGCCTTCAAGTTGCGGGTCCTGAGCAGTTCTTC; CDR3: CASLQVAGPEQFF; D: NA; size: NA; V: TRBV28; J: TRBJ2-1
DNA: TGCGCCAGCAGCTTGGTCCAGGAAGACACTGAAGCTTTCTTT; CDR3: CASSLVQEDTEAFF; D: NA; size: many; V: TRBV5-1; J: TRBJ1-1
DNA: TGTGCCAGCAGCTTTTATCAGGGTCCCGAGCAGTACTTC; CDR3: CASSFYQGPEQYF; D: NA; size: many; V: TRBV7-2; J: TRBJ2-7
DNA: TGTGCCAGCAGCTTACTTGAATCCGTCCAAGAGACCCAGTACTTC; CDR3: CASSLLESVQETQYF; D: NA; size: few; V: TRBV11-2; J: TRBJ2-5
DNA: TGTGCCAGTAGTATCCACCATGGGGGATTTGGCTACACCTTC; CDR3: CASSIHHGGFGYTF; D: NA; size: NA; V: TRBV19; J: TRBJ1-2
DNA: TGTGCCAGCAGCTTAGCTCCGCAACCCGGGCAGGTCTTC; CDR3: CASSLAPQPGQVF; D: NA; size: NA; V: TRBV7-8; J: TRBJ2-7
DNA: TGTGCCAGCAGTGGACAGGTCAATCAGCCCCAGCATTTT; CDR3: CASSGQVNQPQHF; D: TRBD1; size: NA; V: TRBV28; J: TRBJ1-5
DNA: TGCGCCAGCAGCTTGAGTGAAGGGAAGATCTACACCTTC; CDR3: CASSLSEGKIYTF; D: NA; size: NA; V: TRBV5-1; J: TRBJ1-2